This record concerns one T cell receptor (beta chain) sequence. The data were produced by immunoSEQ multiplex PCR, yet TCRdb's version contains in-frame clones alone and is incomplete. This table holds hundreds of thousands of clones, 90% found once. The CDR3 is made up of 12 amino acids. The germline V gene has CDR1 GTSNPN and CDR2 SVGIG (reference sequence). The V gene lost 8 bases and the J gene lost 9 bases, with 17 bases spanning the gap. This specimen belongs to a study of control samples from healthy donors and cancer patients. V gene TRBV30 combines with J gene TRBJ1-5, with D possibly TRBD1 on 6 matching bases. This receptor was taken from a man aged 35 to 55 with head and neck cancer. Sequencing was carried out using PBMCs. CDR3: CATGQTQGPQHF. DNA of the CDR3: TGTGCCACAGGACAGACACAGGGGCCCCAGCATTTT.